This record looks at one TCR beta chain sequence and its context. Trimming left V 4 bases short and J 3 bases short, with 10 bases between. Germline V gene data show CDR1 as MNHEY and CDR2 as SMNVEV (reference sequence). This CDR3 is built from 13 residues. This specimen belongs to a study of cytomegalovirus exposure and HLA in healthy donors. The PCR made use of 60 Vbeta and 13 Jbeta primers. Some clones are missing from TCRdb's copy, which holds only in-frame ones; the method was immunoSEQ multiplex PCR. The data show roughly 120,000 clones, 65% to 90% seen once. Sequenced: PBMCs. The receptor was isolated from a male donor in good health and CMV-seropositive. This chain connects TRBV27 to TRBJ2-7; D perhaps matches TRBD1 (6 bases). For the CDR3, the DNA is TGTGCCAGCAGTTACAGGGACGGCTACGAGCAGTACTTC. It specifies CASSYRDGYEQYF.